The 28 T cell receptor beta chains given below trace back to one sample, sequenced in a study of CXCR3-negative and CXCR3-positive naive CD8 T cells. Study conclusions and caveats: TRB CDR3s were more hydrophobic in CXCR3-positive than in CXCR3-negative naive cells.

Their target antigens are unknown. TRB cDNA was prepared as libraries by UMI-labeled 5' RACE. TCRdb reprocessed the 5' RACE reads; each CDR3 protein has one entry and no DNA is given. The sample shows 150,000 or so distinct CDR3 sequences, and nearly 0.5% sits with its ten largest clones. The source material was naive CXCR3+ CD8+ T cells from blood. Regarding subset: CD45RO-CCR7+CD27+CD95- naive CD8+ T cells expressing CXCR3 (TNR3+). The origin of the receptors is a human donor in good health. Some clones in this sample may be carry-over from other donors' samples.

V gene TRBV19 combines with J gene TRBJ2-1; TCRdb selects TRBD2, and the lack of DNA leaves this call unchecked. The CDR3 consists of 15 residues. Germline-derived CDR1 and CDR2 are LNHDA and SQIVND (reference sequence). CDR3: CASSMRDSSYNEQFF.

Here the CDR3 reads CSVDGIAGEGETQYF. The chain uses TRBV29-1 and TRBJ2-5; checking the TCRdb D call of TRBD2 is not possible without DNA. The length of the CDR3 is 15 residues. Looked up from germline, CDR1 is SQVTM and CDR2 is ANQGSEA.

The chain has TRBV7-9 and TRBJ2-1; the TCRdb D gene call, TRBD1, has no DNA to confirm it. Germline CDR1 is SEHNR and CDR2 is FQNEAQ (reference sequence). The CDR3 length is 15 residues. CDR3 in amino acids: CASSRTGLNYNEQFF.

The J gene is TRBJ1-1, the V gene TRBV27. This CDR3 has 13 amino acids. CDR1 MNHEY and CDR2 SMNVEV come from the germline V gene (reference sequence). CDR3 in amino acids: CASRWTANTEAFF.

V gene TRBV5-1 combines with J gene TRBJ2-7; TCRdb's D call of TRBD1 is untestable without DNA. CDR1 is SGHRS, CDR2 YFSETQ, per germline. The CDR3 is 16 amino acids. The CDR3 spells CASSPVPGHNSYEQYF.

The CDR3 here is CASSQDRGNYNEQFF. The chain links TRBV4-1 to TRBJ2-1; TCRdb lists TRBD1, though no DNA is available to test this call. Germline CDR1 reads MGHRA; CDR2 reads YSYEKL. The CDR3 is made up of 15 amino acids.

The V gene is TRBV7-9, the J gene TRBJ1-6. The length of the CDR3 is 17 residues. Germline lookup yields CDR1 SEHNR and CDR2 FQNEAQ (reference sequence). The CDR3 sequence is CASSLPSIASYNSPLHF.

The V call is TRBV27, the J call TRBJ2-3; the TCRdb D gene call, TRBD2, has no DNA to confirm it. Germline CDR1 MNHEY, CDR2 SMNVEV (reference sequence). The CDR3 runs to 13 residues. This CDR3 is CASMRLGAHTQYF.

The chain combines TRBV4-3 with TRBJ1-5. Germline V CDR1 and CDR2: LGHNA, YSLEER. There are 16 residues in the CDR3. The CDR3 loop reads CASSQVLWDSNQPQHF.

The chain is built from TRBV7-2 and TRBJ2-7; TCRdb names TRBD2, which stays unverified in the absence of DNA. Germline CDR1 and CDR2: SGHTA and FQGNSA. This CDR3 spans 13 amino acids. CDR3 in amino acids: CASSTGLAREQYF.

V gene TRBV19 combines with J gene TRBJ1-5. Germline assignment: CDR1 LNHDA and CDR2 SQIVND (reference sequence). The CDR3 sequence is 12 residues long. CDR3 residues: CASSIAAQPQHF. The full variable domain, with the rest looked up from reference TRBV19 and TRBJ1-5, is DGGITQSPKYLFRKEGQNVTLSCEQNLNHDAMYWYRQDPGQGLRLIYYSQIVNDFQKGDIAEGYSVSREKKESFPLTVTSAQKNPTAFYLCASSIAAQPQHFGDGTRLSIL.

The chain employs TRBV27 and TRBJ1-6. There are 16 residues in the CDR3. CDR1 and CDR2 (germline): MNHEY, SMNVEV (reference sequence). CDR3 loop: CASSLSSNPNNSPLHF.

The chain has TRBV27 and TRBJ1-6; TCRdb's D call of TRBD1 is untestable without DNA. The CDR3 extends over 16 amino acids. Germline V gene data show CDR1 as MNHEY and CDR2 as SMNVEV (reference sequence). CDR3 residues: CASSTLPGQVNSPLHF.

This chain links TRBV19 with TRBJ2-7; the TCRdb call, TRBD1, lacks DNA for checking. From germline, CDR1 is LNHDA and CDR2 SQIVND (reference sequence). This CDR3 comprises 14 residues. The CDR3 here is CASSFRGSSYEQYF.

The chain carries TRBV29-1 and TRBJ1-4; TCRdb's D gene call, TRBD1, goes unchecked for lack of DNA. CDR3 length: 12 amino acids. CDR1 SQVTM and CDR2 ANQGSEA come from the germline V gene. CDR3 loop: CSVLGQNEKLFF. The complete variable domain, with remaining parts taken from reference TRBV29-1 and TRBJ1-4, reads SAVISQKPSRDICQRGTSLTIQCQVDSQVTMMFWYRQQPGQSLTLIATANQGSEATYESGFVIDKFPISRPNLTFSTLTVSNMSPEDSSIYLCSVLGQNEKLFFGSGTQLSVL.

The chain links TRBV9 to TRBJ2-7; TCRdb outputs TRBD2, but without DNA this stays unchecked. The CDR3 has 14 residues. The germline V gene encodes CDR1 SGDLS and CDR2 YYNGEE. CDR3 residues: CASSVGAGEYEQYF.

The CDR3 sequence: CASRMGQGARVEQYF. This chain connects TRBV14 to TRBJ2-7; as DNA is missing, the TRBD1 call by TCRdb cannot be tested. Germline-derived CDR1 and CDR2 are SGHDN and FVKESK. There are 15 residues in the CDR3.

The rearrangement uses TRBV7-2 and TRBJ2-2; as DNA is missing, the TRBD1 call by TCRdb cannot be tested. Per germline, CDR1 SGHTA and CDR2 FQGNSA. The CDR3 length is 15 residues. CDR3 amino acids: CASSFGTGRAGELFF.

This chain links TRBV29-1 with TRBJ2-3; TCRdb's D call, TRBD1, is unchecked because there is no DNA. Per the germline V gene, CDR1 is SQVTM and CDR2 is ANQGSEA. The CDR3 length is 14 residues. Here the CDR3 reads CSVEGQGVPDTQYF.

The rearrangement uses TRBV20-1 and TRBJ2-1; TCRdb names TRBD1, which stays unverified in the absence of DNA. The CDR3 has 18 amino acids. The germline V gene has CDR1 DFQATT and CDR2 SNEGSKA (reference sequence). The CDR3 spells CSASPEGFLRVSYNEQFF.

The chain uses TRBV29-1 and TRBJ2-5. CDR1 SQVTM and CDR2 ANQGSEA come from the germline V gene. The CDR3 extends over 14 amino acids. The CDR3 reads CSVEDTQVVETQYF.

The CDR3 reads CATPWQGAGDTQYF. The chain combines TRBV7-9 with TRBJ2-3; TCRdb selects TRBD1, and the lack of DNA leaves this call unchecked. Germline-derived CDR1 and CDR2 are SEHNR and FQNEAQ (reference sequence). The CDR3 loop spans 14 amino acids.

The chain is built from TRBV19 and TRBJ1-5. This CDR3 region has 15 residues. In germline, CDR1 is LNHDA, CDR2 SQIVND (reference sequence). CDR3 region: CASSMGGVGNQHQHF.

The chain employs TRBV5-6 and TRBJ1-1; TCRdb returns TRBD1, unconfirmable since there is no DNA. Looked up from germline, CDR1 is SGHDT and CDR2 is YYEEEE. The CDR3 has 13 residues. The CDR3 here is CASTYRGNTEAFF.

The CDR3 here is CASSLGGSSITDTQYF. The chain couples TRBV11-2 to TRBJ2-3; with no DNA, the TCRdb D assignment of TRBD1 cannot be verified. The CDR3 spans 16 residues. Germline assignment: CDR1 SGHAT and CDR2 FQNNGV.

Here the CDR3 reads CSARSITGGYGNTIYF. The chain has TRBV20-1 and TRBJ1-3; TCRdb calls TRBD1, which cannot be checked without DNA. CDR1 is DFQATT, CDR2 SNEGSKA, per germline (reference sequence). The CDR3 totals 16 residues.

The V call is TRBV4-1, the J call TRBJ2-1; TCRdb's D call, TRBD2, is unchecked because there is no DNA. The CDR3 runs to 17 residues. Germline V lookup: CDR1 MGHRA, CDR2 YSYEKL. CDR3 region: CASSLYSGSFSYNEQFF.

The gene calls are TRBV21-1 and TRBJ1-3. TRBV21-1 is recorded as a pseudogene. The CDR3 has 17 residues. CDR3 sequence: CASSKGEDLRAGNTIYF.